This entry describes one T cell receptor beta chain. One junction end disagrees with the germline gene, perhaps due to a read error. Germline V gene lookup returns CDR1 SGHTA and CDR2 FQGNSA. The length of the CDR3 is 14 residues. These data come from a study of Graves' ophthalmopathy and Graves' hyperthyroidism. The authors amplified TCR beta CDR3 regions, and they did so from RNA transcripts for repertoire sequencing. RT-PCR with HTBI primers came first, then second-round multiplex PCR. TCRdb fed the multiplex PCR reads into MiXCR, producing one record per CDR3 protein. Seen here are 650,000 to 900,000 distinct CDR3 sequences, approximately 40% observed once, and the top ten hold about 40%.

This sequence originates from an adult man with Graves' ophthalmopathy. The V and J genes are TRBV7-2 and TRBJ2-7, with TRBD2 as a possible D gene (7 bases). Sequenced input: peripheral blood. The CDR3 spells CAGSLEGGPYEQYF. The CDR3 DNA sequence: TGTGCCGGCAGCTTAGAGGGGGGGCCCTACGAGCAGTACTTC. The variable domain in full, with the rest retrieved from reference TRBV7-2 and TRBJ2-7, is GAGVSQSPSNKVTEKGKDVELRCDPISGHTALYWYRQSLGQGLEFLIYFQGNSAPDKSGLPSDRFSAERTGGSVSTLTIQRTQQEDSAVYLCAGSLEGGPYEQYFGPGTRLTVT.